The entry that follows covers one T cell receptor beta chain sequence. These data originate in a study of CD8 T cells in Susac syndrome. Reverse transcription of roughly 0.45 to 1 ug RNA was carried out with random hexamers. The method of amplification for TCR beta CDR3 was immunoSEQ multiplex PCR, covering 54 Vbeta and 13 Jbeta. TCRdb itself ran the immunoSEQ multiplex PCR reads through MiXCR, one entry per CDR3 protein. The sample has about 150,000 distinct CDR3 sequences; roughly 94% are singletons. Sequenced sample: CD8+ T cells from PBMCs. The sequence was obtained from a human donor with multiple sclerosis.

In DNA form, the CDR3 reads TGTGCCAGCCTGCCAAGGGTCGGGGAGCTGTTTTTT. Its translation is CASLPRVGELFF. The chain recombines TRBV12-3 or TRBV12-4 with TRBJ2-2; D ambiguous. This CDR3 is built from 12 residues. Trimming removed 8 bases at V and 7 bases at J, with 11 bases between.